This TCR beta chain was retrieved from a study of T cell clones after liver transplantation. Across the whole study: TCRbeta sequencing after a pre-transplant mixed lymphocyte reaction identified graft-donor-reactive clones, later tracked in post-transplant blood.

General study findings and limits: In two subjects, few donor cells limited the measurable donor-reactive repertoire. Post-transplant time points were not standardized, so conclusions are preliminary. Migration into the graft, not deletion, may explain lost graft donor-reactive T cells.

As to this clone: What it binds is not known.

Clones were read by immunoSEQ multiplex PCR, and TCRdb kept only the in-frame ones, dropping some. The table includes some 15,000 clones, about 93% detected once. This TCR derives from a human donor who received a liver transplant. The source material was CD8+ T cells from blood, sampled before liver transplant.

CDR3 sequence (DNA): TGTGCCAGCAGCTTTGGGATGGCGGGAGTTGACGAGCAGTACTTC. Translating it yields CASSFGMAGVDEQYF. The rearrangement uses TRBV7-9 and TRBJ2-7, with 7 nucleotides matching TRBD2. J gave up 5 bases and V 3 bases, and 10 bases lay outside the gene matches. The CDR3 has 15 residues. The germline V gene has CDR1 SEHNR and CDR2 FQNEAQ (reference sequence).